The 18 T cell receptor beta chains below were found in one sample sequenced in a study of immune evolution from preneoplasia to lung adenocarcinoma. Sequenced by immunoSEQ multiplex PCR; TCRdb stores in-frame clones only, minus some. Found here are under 7,000 clones, 81% of them singletons; the top ten hold 5.5% to 6%. The specimen sequenced was FFPE invasive lung adenocarcinoma tissue. These TCRs come from a person aged 50-59 years with lung adenocarcinoma.

The J gene is TRBJ1-2, the V gene TRBV6-5, with 8 bases that match TRBD1. The CDR3 has 12 amino acids. Germline-derived CDR1 and CDR2 are MNHEY and SVGAGI. V was pared by 9 bases and J by 7 bases, with 7 bases of the junction left unmatched. The CDR3 bases are TGTGCCAGTAAGACAGGGGAATCTGGCTACACCTTC. Protein sequence: CASKTGESGYTF.

This clone appeared once. This sequence joins TRBV10-3 and TRBJ2-7; D is uncertain. Germline V gene data show CDR1 as ENHRY and CDR2 as SYGVKD. CDR3 length: 16 amino acids. V was trimmed by 2 bases and J by 5 bases, leaving 19 bases between them. The CDR3 here is CAISEPTIGPGDEQYF. The DNA for the CDR3 is TGTGCCATCAGTGAGCCGACGATAGGGCCTGGGGACGAGCAGTACTTC.

The chain uses TRBV11-3 and TRBJ2-1; a possible D gene is TRBD1 (5 bases). CDR1 is SGHNT and CDR2 is YENEEA in the germline V gene. V lost 2 bases, J lost 0 bases, and 8 bases lay in between. This CDR3 is 15 amino acids long. CDR3 region: CASSLRGSSYNEQFF. The DNA of the CDR3 is TGTGCCAGCAGCTTAAGGGGTAGCTCCTACAATGAGCAGTTCTTC.

This clone was observed once. V is TRBV6-6 and J is TRBJ2-1; D possibly uses TRBD1 or TRBD2 (5 bases each). The CDR3 spans 14 residues. Germline CDR1 reads MNHNY; CDR2 reads SVGAGI (reference sequence). V gave up 6 bases and J gave up 4 bases, with 13 bases separating them. The CDR3 here is CASSASWGYNEQFF. CDR3 coding DNA: TGTGCCAGCAGCGCATCCTGGGGGTACAATGAGCAGTTCTTC.

The rearrangement uses TRBV2 and TRBJ2-2, with D uncertain. Germline V gives CDR1 SNHLY, CDR2 FYNNEI. The CDR3 is made up of 11 amino acids. The V end lost 7 bases, the J end lost 3 bases, and 3 bases lay between the germline ends. CDR3 sequence: CASIYTGELFF. As DNA, the CDR3 is TGTGCCAGCATTTACACCGGGGAGCTGTTTTTT.

The chain is built from TRBV5-8 and TRBJ1-2, with D possibly being TRBD1 (5 bases). The germline CDR1 and CDR2 sequences are SGHTS and YDEGEE. V shed 4 bases and J shed 3 bases, with 25 bases lying between them. The CDR3 consists of 18 residues. The CDR3 loop is CASSTAGDLPGWDYGYTF. In nucleotides, the CDR3 is TGTGCCAGCAGCACGGCGGGGGATTTACCTGGCTGGGACTATGGCTACACCTTC.

Written as DNA, the CDR3 is TGTGCCAGCAGCTTAAAAGCGTCGACCTACGAGCAGTACTTC. Residues: CASSLKASTYEQYF. The chain joins TRBV7-9 to TRBJ2-7; D gene unclear. The CDR3 runs to 14 residues. Trimming took 2 bases from V and 2 from J, leaving 10 bases between them. Germline V gene sequence: CDR1 SEHNR, CDR2 FQNEAQ (reference sequence).

A remark on this clone: A read error is possible here, since a much larger clone lies one base away. The identical CDR3 is also encoded by other nucleotide sequences in the sample. The CDR3 protein is CARGTDDEKLFF. CDR3 DNA sequence: TGTGCCCGTGGCACGGACGATGAAAAACTGTTTTTT. The chain couples TRBV30 to TRBJ1-4; D is unclear. V was cut by 8 bases and J by 6 bases, with 13 bases left in between. This CDR3 contains 12 residues. Germline V lookup: CDR1 GTSNPN, CDR2 SVGIG (reference sequence).

The chain employs TRBV15 and TRBJ2-6; 7 nucleotides line up with TRBD2. V lost 8 bases and J lost 3; bases outside the gene matches: 4. Germline assignment: CDR1 LNHNV and CDR2 YYDKDF (reference sequence). The CDR3 is 14 amino acids. In DNA, the CDR3 is TGTGCCACCGCCCGGGGGGTTGGGGCCAACGTCCTGACTTTC. Amino acid sequence: CATARGVGANVLTF.

A remark on this clone: The same CDR3 arises from other DNA sequences in this sample as well. The chain uses TRBV28 and TRBJ2-7; 9 nucleotides line up with TRBD1. Germline assignment: CDR1 MDHEN and CDR2 SYDVKM. Unmatched junction bases numbered 4, after V lost 6 bases and J lost 4 bases. This CDR3 is 13 amino acids long. The CDR3 nucleotides read TGTGCCAGCAGAACAGGGGGCAGGTACGAGCAGTACTTC. Amino acid sequence: CASRTGGRYEQYF.

This chain joins TRBV28 and TRBJ2-1; D not resolved. Germline loops: CDR1 MDHEN, CDR2 SYDVKM. The germline V and J ends were trimmed by 3 bases and 6 bases, with 9 bases remaining between them. CDR3 length: 13 residues. CDR3 residues: CASSFSSPNEQFF. DNA of the CDR3: TGTGCCAGCAGTTTCTCCTCTCCCAATGAGCAGTTCTTC.

This chain joins TRBV6-6 and TRBJ2-7; D not resolved. CDR3 length equals 14 residues. The V end was cut by 2 bases, the J end by 5 bases, with 13 bases between. Germline values: CDR1 MNHNY, CDR2 SVGAGI (reference sequence). Here the CDR3 DNA reads TGTGCCAGCAGTTACATCGGAAAAGGCCACGAGCAGTACTTC. It translates to CASSYIGKGHEQYF.

This clone was counted a few times. The rearrangement joins TRBV9 to TRBJ2-1; 9 nucleotides match TRBD2. Germline-derived CDR1 and CDR2 are SGDLS and YYNGEE. The CDR3 loop spans 16 amino acids. The V segment lost 0 bases and the J segment 8 bases; nucleotides outside the gene matches: 9. Here the CDR3 DNA reads TGTGCCAGCAGCGTAGGGGGGCTAGCGGGAAGAGATGAGCAGTTCTTC. This translates into CASSVGGLAGRDEQFF.

V usage is TRBV5-1 and J usage is TRBJ2-7; 7 bases agree with TRBD1. The ends lost 5 bases at V and 5 bases at J; junction bases unmatched: 13. The CDR3 has 15 residues. The germline V gene has CDR1 SGHRS and CDR2 YFSETQ. The CDR3 loop is CASSPIFEGGHEQYF. In DNA, the CDR3 is TGCGCCAGCAGTCCTATTTTTGAAGGGGGCCACGAGCAGTACTTC.

With respect to this clone: One end of the junction fails to match germline, which may point to a read error. Other DNA sequences in the same sample also yield this CDR3. This chain uses TRBV9 with TRBJ2-5; D possibly matches TRBD1 or TRBD2 (6 bases each). CDR3 size: 14 residues. Germline-derived CDR1 and CDR2 are SGDLS and YYNGEE. CDR3 sequence (DNA): TGTGCCAGCAGCGCCAGGGGTGGAGGGGAGACTCAGTACTTC. Translated, it gives CASSARGGGETQYF.

This rearrangement joins TRBV6-1 to TRBJ2-1; D is undetermined. The germline CDR1 and CDR2 sequences are MNHNS and SASEGT. CDR3 length equals 13 residues. Trimming pared 1 base from V and 9 bases from J, leaving 10 bases between. The CDR3 sequence is CASSEELVSEQFF. Written as DNA, the CDR3 is TGTGCCAGCAGTGAAGAGCTAGTAAGTGAGCAGTTCTTC.

The chain carries TRBV28 and TRBJ2-3; 10 bases map to TRBD2. Trimming removed 6 bases from V and 2 bases from J; junction bases left unmatched: 11. Germline CDR1 reads MDHEN; CDR2 reads SYDVKM. The CDR3 has 17 amino acids. The DNA of the CDR3 is TGTGCCAGCAGCCCCCTCCAACTAGCGGGACCCACAGATACGCAGTATTTT. Encoded protein: CASSPLQLAGPTDTQYF.

V gene TRBV30 combines with J gene TRBJ2-1; 8 nucleotides match TRBD1. CDR1 and CDR2 (germline): GTSNPN, SVGIG (reference sequence). There are 12 residues in the CDR3. Trimming at V came to 5 bases and at J to 13 bases, leaving 10 bases not matched to a gene. The CDR3 sequence: CAWRNTGGRQFF. The CDR3 nucleotides are TGTGCCTGGCGTAATACAGGGGGTAGACAGTTCTTC.